The 21 T cell receptor beta chains listed next were all sequenced from one sample in a study of T cell changes during pregnancy in multiple sclerosis (dated by TCRdb to between 2019 and 2020). Libraries were prepared through the immunoSEQ multiplex PCR assay. The table comes from immuneACCESS by way of TCRdb, which keeps in-frame sequences with V and J called. Part of the clones is missing from these tables; in studies checked, under half for an unresolved V gene and the rest for unknown reasons. The sample table holds around 69,000 clones, of which roughly 90% were seen once. The ten most abundant clones make up roughly 1.5% of the sample. The starting material was peripheral blood, obtained in the third trimester of pregnancy. These receptors originate from a female donor with multiple sclerosis, enrolled in a pregnancy study.

The chain joins TRBV25-1 to TRBJ2-6, with a tentative D call TRBD1 (5 bases). V dropped 1 base and J dropped 0 bases, with 10 bases sitting between them. CDR3 size: 17 residues. Germline CDR1 MGHDK, CDR2 SYGVNS. The DNA of the CDR3 is TGTGCCAGCAGTGAATGGCAGGGCAGCTCTGGGGCCAACGTCCTGACTTTC. Translated, it gives CASSEWQGSSGANVLTF.

The V gene is TRBV19, the J gene TRBJ2-3; D gene unclear. The germline V gene has CDR1 LNHDA and CDR2 SQIVND (reference sequence). Deletions cut 0 bases from V and 2 bases from J, with 6 bases between. The CDR3 consists of 14 residues. Written as DNA, the CDR3 is TGTGCCAGTAGTATAGATGCTACCACAGATACGCAGTATTTT. This translates into CASSIDATTDTQYF.

The chain carries TRBV20-1 and TRBJ2-7, with TRBD1 matching over 8 bases. The V segment lost 6 bases and the J segment 4 bases; nucleotides outside the gene matches: 2. Germline V CDR1 and CDR2: DFQATT, SNEGSKA (reference sequence). This CDR3 has 11 residues. Written as DNA, the CDR3 is TGCAGTGCCGGGGACAGGTACGAGCAGTACTTC. Encoded protein: CSAGDRYEQYF.

DNA for the CDR3: TGTGCCAGCAGCTTAGGGTTGGCCTACACTGAAGCTTTCTTT. Its protein product is CASSLGLAYTEAFF. The chain carries TRBV7-2 and TRBJ1-1; D is unclear. V lost 1 base and J 3 bases, leaving 9 bases between the germline ends. This CDR3 is built from 14 residues. From germline, CDR1 is SGHTA and CDR2 FQGNSA.

The rearrangement joins TRBV19 to TRBJ1-6, with D uncertain. Trimming stripped 7 bases from V and 7 bases from J, with 17 bases between. The CDR3 runs to 15 residues. CDR1 and CDR2 (germline): LNHDA, SQIVND (reference sequence). Here the CDR3 DNA reads TGTGCCAGTACTCTCACGGGGTTAGGGAATTCACCCCTCCACTTT. It yields the protein CASTLTGLGNSPLHF.

The chain carries TRBV6-4 and TRBJ2-3, with 11 bases aligning to TRBD1. Germline V lookup: CDR1 MRHNA, CDR2 SNTAGT. This CDR3 region has 16 residues. Unmatched junction bases numbered 7, after V lost 5 bases and J lost 3 bases. The CDR3 nucleotides are TGTGCCAGCAGTCCAGAGGGGACAGGGGGGACAGATACGCAGTATTTT. Amino acid sequence: CASSPEGTGGTDTQYF.

The gene calls are TRBV25-1 and TRBJ1-4; D is unresolved. The CDR3 is made up of 15 amino acids. Per germline, CDR1 MGHDK and CDR2 SYGVNS. Trimming removed 6 bases from V and 5 bases from J, with 16 bases in between. The CDR3 is CASSSSTGGNEKLFF. Written as DNA, the CDR3 is TGTGCCAGCAGCTCCTCAACGGGTGGGAATGAAAAACTGTTTTTT. Supplemented by reference TRBV25-1 and TRBJ1-4, the full variable domain reads EADIYQTPRYLVIGTGKKITLECSQTMGHDKMYWYQQDPGMELHLIHYSYGVNSTEKGDLSSESTVSRIRTEHFPLTLESARPSHTSQYLCASSSSTGGNEKLFFGSGTQLSVL.

The chain is built from TRBV7-6 and TRBJ2-2; 9 positions match TRBD2. Germline loops: CDR1 SGHVS, CDR2 FNYEAQ. The CDR3 extends over 15 amino acids. The J segment lost 4 bases and the V segment lost 3 bases, leaving 3 bases of the junction unmatched. The CDR3, as DNA: TGTGCCAGCAGCTTTCAGCGGGGGGCCACCGGGGAGCTGTTTTTT. Protein sequence: CASSFQRGATGELFF.

CDR3 nucleotide sequence: TGTGCCAGCAGTTCGGCTACGGGACAACTCACTGAAGCTTTCTTT. Translating gives CASSSATGQLTEAFF. The chain links TRBV2 to TRBJ1-1; TRBD1 is a possible D gene (6 bases). The CDR3 has 15 residues. The V gene lost 5 bases and the J gene lost 4 bases, with 17 bases spanning the gap. Germline V gene lookup returns CDR1 SNHLY and CDR2 FYNNEI.

The chain links TRBV9 to TRBJ1-2; a possible D gene is TRBD1 (5 bases). Trimming cost V 0 bases and J 1 base, with 7 bases left between them. There are 14 residues in the CDR3. Looked up from germline, CDR1 is SGDLS and CDR2 is YYNGEE. The CDR3 reads CASSVDQGNYGYTF. DNA for the CDR3: TGTGCCAGCAGCGTAGATCAGGGTAACTATGGCTACACCTTC.

The CDR3, as DNA: TGTGCCAGCAGCTTACTCGGGGGGAACACTGAAGCTTTCTTT. Its translation: CASSLLGGNTEAFF. V usage is TRBV7-8 and J usage is TRBJ1-1; TRBD1 might be the D (5 bases). Trimming cost V 2 bases and J 1 base, with 8 bases left between them. The CDR3 runs 14 residues. Looked up from germline, CDR1 is SGHVS and CDR2 is FQNEAQ. Full variable domain (rest looked up from reference TRBV7-8 and TRBJ1-1): GAGVSQSPRYKVAKRGQDVALRCDPISGHVSLFWYQQALGQGPEFLTYFQNEAQLDKSGLPSDRFFAERPEGSVSTLKIQRTQQEDSAVYLCASSLLGGNTEAFFGQGTRLTVV.

The chain has TRBV5-1 and TRBJ1-1; tentatively, D is TRBD1 (5 bases). The CDR3 is 14 amino acids. Looked up from germline, CDR1 is SGHRS and CDR2 is YFSETQ. Between the trimmed V and J ends, which lost 4 bases and 3 bases, there was a span of 13 bases. This chain's CDR3 is CASSQTRGDTEAFF. The CDR3 DNA reads as TGCGCCAGCAGCCAAACACGGGGGGACACTGAAGCTTTCTTT.

The table lists this clone with a count of one. The chain combines TRBV27 with TRBJ2-2, with a weak D call TRBD1 (6 bases). V dropped 5 bases and J dropped 2 bases, with 18 bases sitting between them. CDR1 and CDR2 from the germline V gene are MNHEY and SMNVEV (reference sequence). The CDR3 runs 17 residues. The CDR3 DNA reads as TGTGCCAGCAGTGGAACCGGGACACGGCCTAACACCGGGGAGCTGTTTTTT. As protein: CASSGTGTRPNTGELFF.

The rearrangement joins TRBV27 to TRBJ2-3; D might be TRBD2 (5 bases). The CDR3 runs to 12 residues. The germline V gene encodes CDR1 MNHEY and CDR2 SMNVEV (reference sequence). V lost 6 bases and J 6 bases, leaving 10 bases between the germline ends. The CDR3 spells CASSRTFDTQYF. The CDR3 nucleotides read TGTGCCAGCAGCCGGACTTTTGATACGCAGTATTTT.

V is TRBV28 and J is TRBJ1-1; D is undetermined. Germline V lookup: CDR1 MDHEN, CDR2 SYDVKM. The CDR3 is made up of 13 amino acids. The V end was cut by 2 bases, the J end by 7 bases, with 11 bases between. The CDR3 region has the DNA TGTGCCAGCAGTTTACCTAGACGGGGTGAAGCTTTCTTT. This translates into CASSLPRRGEAFF.

The chain recombines TRBV5-6 with TRBJ1-4, with 9 bases lining up with TRBD1. The ends lost 2 bases at V and 3 bases at J; junction bases unmatched: 8. The CDR3 has 17 residues. Germline V lookup: CDR1 SGHDT, CDR2 YYEEEE. The DNA for the CDR3 is TGTGCCAGCAGCTTAATACAGGGGGCATTGGCTAATGAAAAACTGTTTTTT. Translating gives CASSLIQGALANEKLFF. The whole variable domain, remainder taken from reference TRBV5-6 and TRBJ1-4, is DAGVTQSPTHLIKTRGQQVTLRCSPKSGHDTVSWYQQALGQGPQFIFQYYEEEERQRGNFPDRFSGHQFPNYSSELNVNALLLGDSALYLCASSLIQGALANEKLFFGSGTQLSVL.

V is TRBV19 and J is TRBJ1-1, with 9 positions matching TRBD1. The CDR3 is made up of 12 amino acids. Unmatched junction bases numbered 2, after V lost 6 bases and J lost 6 bases. Per germline, CDR1 LNHDA and CDR2 SQIVND (reference sequence). The CDR3 sequence is CASRRTGAEAFF. In DNA, the CDR3 is TGTGCCAGTAGAAGGACAGGGGCTGAAGCTTTCTTT. The full variable domain, in which reference TRBV19 and TRBJ1-1 provide the parts outside the CDR3, is DGGITQSPKYLFRKEGQNVTLSCEQNLNHDAMYWYRQDPGQGLRLIYYSQIVNDFQKGDIAEGYSVSREKKESFPLTVTSAQKNPTAFYLCASRRTGAEAFFGQGTRLTVV.

J is TRBJ2-2 and V is TRBV9; D ambiguous. The CDR3 spans 14 residues. The germline V gene encodes CDR1 SGDLS and CDR2 YYNGEE. V lost 4 bases, J lost 6 bases, and 13 bases lay in between. CDR3 residues: CASSPHPGAGELFF. The DNA for the CDR3 is TGTGCCAGCAGCCCCCACCCGGGTGCCGGGGAGCTGTTTTTT.

The J gene is TRBJ1-5, the V gene TRBV19; TRBD1 aligns across 9 bases. CDR3 length: 16 amino acids. Germline values: CDR1 LNHDA, CDR2 SQIVND (reference sequence). V lost 5 bases and J lost 3; bases outside the gene matches: 8. CDR3 in amino acids: CASSPTGGRNNQPQHF. For the CDR3, the DNA is TGTGCCAGTAGTCCCACAGGGGGCAGAAACAATCAGCCCCAGCATTTT.

The gene calls are TRBV2 and TRBJ2-2; D is unclear. Per the germline V gene, CDR1 is SNHLY and CDR2 is FYNNEI. Trimming shortened V by 7 bases and J by 1 base, and 10 bases separated the two germline ends. This CDR3 region has 14 residues. Here the CDR3 DNA reads TGTGCCAGCATTCTAACAGAGAACACCGGGGAGCTGTTTTTT. As protein: CASILTENTGELFF.

The V and J genes are TRBV25-1 and TRBJ2-1; D is perhaps TRBD1 (5 bases). V lost 7 bases and J lost 8, with 21 bases in between. Germline loops: CDR1 MGHDK, CDR2 SYGVNS. The CDR3 has 15 amino acids. CDR3 DNA: TGTGCCAGCAAGAACCTAGGGGCACCCGGCGATGAGCAGTTCTTC. Amino acids: CASKNLGAPGDEQFF.